The clone carrying this T cell receptor (beta chain) has only one observation. CDR1 is KGHSH and CDR2 is LQKENI in the germline V gene. Between the trimmed V and J ends, which lost 3 bases and 4 bases, there was a span of 9 bases. This CDR3 has 13 residues. This sample stems from a study of blood T cell repertoires in COVID-19. Overall study: Sources were T cells, B-cell-depleted T cells, or PBMCs; the material itself was cDNA or gDNA.

The assay was immunoSEQ multiplex PCR, and TCRdb's table has in-frame clones only and misses some. The table records approximately 190,000 clones, 88% of them present only once. The sequence was obtained from a woman aged 40 to 55 who had recovered from COVID-19. The chain recombines TRBV18 with TRBJ1-1; D remains ambiguous. Sequencing used peripheral blood. This CDR3 is CASSPRVTTEAFF. As DNA, the CDR3 is TGTGCCAGCTCACCCCGCGTAACCACTGAAGCTTTCTTT.